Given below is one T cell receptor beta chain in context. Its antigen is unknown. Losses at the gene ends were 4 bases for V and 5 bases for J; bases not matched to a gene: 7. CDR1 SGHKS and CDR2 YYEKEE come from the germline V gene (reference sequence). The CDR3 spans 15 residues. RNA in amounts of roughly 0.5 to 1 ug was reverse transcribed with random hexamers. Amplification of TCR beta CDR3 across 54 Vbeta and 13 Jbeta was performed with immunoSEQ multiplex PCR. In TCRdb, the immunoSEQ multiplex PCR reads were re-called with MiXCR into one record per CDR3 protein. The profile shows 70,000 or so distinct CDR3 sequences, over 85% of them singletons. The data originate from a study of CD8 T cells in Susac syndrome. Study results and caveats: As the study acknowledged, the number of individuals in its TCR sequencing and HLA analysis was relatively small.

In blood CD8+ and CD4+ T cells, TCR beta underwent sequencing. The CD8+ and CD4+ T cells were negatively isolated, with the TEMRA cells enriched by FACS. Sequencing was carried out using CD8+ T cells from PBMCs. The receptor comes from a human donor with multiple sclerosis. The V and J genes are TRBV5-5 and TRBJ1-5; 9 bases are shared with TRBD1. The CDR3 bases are TGTGCCAGCAGCCCCGGGACAGGGACCTATCAGCCCCAGCATTTT. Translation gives CASSPGTGTYQPQHF.